This record covers a single T cell receptor beta chain. Its target is unknown. This sample is drawn from a study of radiotherapy plus CTLA-4 blockade in lung cancer. V was shortened by 7 bases and J by 8 bases, with 13 bases between the two germline ends. Per germline, CDR1 SGHKS and CDR2 YYEKEE (reference sequence). The CDR3 extends over 12 amino acids. General study points: Radiotherapy plus ipilimumab was followed by expansion in blood of tumor-derived TCR clones.

The method was immunoSEQ multiplex PCR; TCRdb's version includes in-frame clones alone and lacks a portion of them. The repertoire consists of about 85,000 clones, with around 86% occurring once and the leading ten covering approximately 2.2%. The sample in question was peripheral blood, obtained from a patient treated with radiotherapy plus ipilimumab. The chain recombines TRBV5-5 with TRBJ2-1; TRBD1 is a possible D gene (6 bases). This clonotype originated in a human donor with non-small cell lung cancer who had a partial response to radiotherapy plus ipilimumab. Here the CDR3 DNA reads TGTGCCAGCGGTCAGACAGGTCATGAGCAGTTCTTC. It translates to CASGQTGHEQFF.